The text below deals with one T cell receptor (beta chain). Original analysis: The authors estimated nucleated cell counts from reference gene primer amplification. The method was immunoSEQ multiplex PCR; TCRdb's version includes in-frame clones alone and lacks a portion of them. That table supplies the V and J calls and clone size; D and trimming were determined from the DNA. Here the sample spans approximately 240,000 clones, roughly 90% being singletons. These data originate in a study of blood T cell repertoires in COVID-19. Study-level information: Two negative PCRs, clearance, or symptom resolution were required of recovered Cohort 3 donors.

The CDR3 is made up of 16 amino acids. Germline CDR1 and CDR2: LGHNA and YNFKEQ. The ends were cut back, 4 bases at V and 4 bases at J, with 19 bases in the middle. Participant-given clinical history determined each cohort assignment. Material for sequencing was PBMCs or T cells enriched from blood (not recorded which). The receptor comes from a woman in her forties or fifties in a cohort exposed to, infected with or recovered from COVID-19 (not recorded which). This chain uses TRBV4-2 with TRBJ1-1; D perhaps matches TRBD1 (6 bases). The CDR3 protein is CASSPGILRGGTEAFF. The CDR3 nucleotides read TGTGCCAGCAGCCCGGGGATTCTTAGGGGGGGCACTGAAGCTTTCTTT.